These 31 T cell receptor beta chains were all obtained from the same sample, sequenced in a study of blood T cell repertoires in COVID-19. Sequencing was performed with immunoSEQ multiplex PCR; in TCRdb, only in-frame clones are kept and a portion is missing. The sample carries approximately 180,000 clones, about 87% recorded once. The sequenced sample consisted of peripheral blood. The receptors stem from a man aged 35 to 55 with active or convalescent COVID-19.

The chain joins TRBV2 to TRBJ1-1, with TRBD1 identical over 8 bases. V gave up 6 bases and J gave up 3 bases; unmatched junction bases: 9. CDR3 length: 15 residues. Germline-derived CDR1 and CDR2 are SNHLY and FYNNEI. CDR3 DNA: TGTGCCAGCAGGGAATTAACAGGGGGGTACACTGAAGCTTTCTTT. Encoded protein: CASRELTGGYTEAFF.

Regarding this clone: At one boundary the junction diverges from the germline segment, which might be a read error. This CDR3 is CASSQGVQGVDGYTF. The CDR3 coding sequence is TGTGCCAGCAGTCAAGGAGTTCAGGGGGTGGATGGCTACACCTTC. V is TRBV4-2 and J is TRBJ1-2, with 7 positions matching TRBD1. Germline CDR1 LGHNA, CDR2 YNFKEQ. The CDR3 consists of 15 residues.

The CDR3: CASSLIGGPSLGTGELFF. The CDR3 nucleotides read TGTGCCAGCAGCTTAATCGGGGGGCCTTCCCTCGGGACCGGGGAGCTGTTTTTT. The chain joins TRBV7-3 to TRBJ2-2, with a possible D match to TRBD2 (7 bases). The V gene lost 1 base and the J gene lost 5 bases, with 20 bases spanning the gap. Germline V lookup: CDR1 SGHTA, CDR2 FQGTGA. The CDR3 contains 18 residues.

This chain links TRBV29-1 with TRBJ1-2, with TRBD1 matching over 9 bases. This CDR3 has 14 amino acids. Germline-derived CDR1 and CDR2 are SQVTM and ANQGSEA. Trimming cost V 3 bases and J 1 base; bases outside gene matches: 3. Here the CDR3 DNA reads TGCAGCGTTGATAGGGGACAGGGTAACTATGGCTACACCTTC. Its translation: CSVDRGQGNYGYTF.

The chain has TRBV6-2 or TRBV6-3 and TRBJ1-1; no definite D call. Trimming took off 3 bases at V and 1 base at J, with 18 bases between the two ends. The CDR3 runs to 17 residues. Per germline, CDR1 MNHEY and CDR2 SVGEGT. Here the CDR3 reads CASSYFPPLDTNTEAFF. As DNA, the CDR3 is TGTGCCAGCAGTTATTTCCCCCCACTTGACACGAACACTGAAGCTTTCTTT.

This chain joins TRBV4-2 and TRBJ1-1, with 9 positions matching TRBD1. CDR1 is LGHNA and CDR2 is YNFKEQ in the germline V gene. The CDR3 is 14 residues long. Losses at the gene ends were 3 bases for V and 4 bases for J; bases not matched to a gene: 3. The CDR3 reads CASSQGQGGTEAFF. In DNA form, the CDR3 reads TGTGCCAGCAGCCAGGGACAGGGAGGCACTGAAGCTTTCTTT.

CDR3 DNA sequence: TGCGCCAGCAGCTTGGACAGGGTAGGTTCACCCCTCCACTTT. It is translated as CASSLDRVGSPLHF. The chain has TRBV5-1 and TRBJ1-6, with D possibly TRBD1 on 6 matching bases. The CDR3 consists of 14 residues. CDR1 is SGHRS, CDR2 YFSETQ, per germline. V lost 0 bases, J lost 9 bases, and 10 bases lay in between.

This clone is a singleton in its sample. V gene TRBV6-4 combines with J gene TRBJ2-3; D possibly corresponds to TRBD1 (6 bases). V lost 5 bases, J lost 3 bases, and 9 bases lay in between. Per the germline V gene, CDR1 is MRHNA and CDR2 is SNTAGT. CDR3 length: 13 amino acids. This CDR3 reads CASSRDTTDTQYF. The CDR3 DNA sequence: TGTGCCAGCAGTCGGGACACGACAGATACGCAGTATTTT.

This rearrangement joins TRBV9 to TRBJ1-3, with D perhaps TRBD1 (5 bases). V dropped 3 bases and J dropped 1 base, with 14 bases sitting between them. Germline V lookup: CDR1 SGDLS, CDR2 YYNGEE. CDR3 size: 16 residues. The CDR3, as DNA: TGTGCCAGCAGCGCCGAGAGTGGGGGGTCTGGAAACACCATATATTTT. It is translated as CASSAESGGSGNTIYF.

This chain joins TRBV14 and TRBJ2-4, with 7 bases lining up with TRBD1. V shed 4 bases and J 8 bases; nucleotides not matched to a gene: 8. Germline V gene lookup returns CDR1 SGHDN and CDR2 FVKESK. The CDR3 loop spans 14 amino acids. This chain's CDR3 is CASSPRLQGDIQYF. The CDR3, as DNA: TGTGCCAGCAGCCCCAGACTCCAGGGGGACATTCAGTACTTC. The full variable domain, with the rest looked up from reference TRBV14 and TRBJ2-4, is EAGVTQFPSHSVIEKGQTVTLRCDPISGHDNLYWYRRVMGKEIKFLLHFVKESKQDESGMPNNRFLAERTGGTYSTLKVQPAELEDSGVYFCASSPRLQGDIQYFGAGTRLSVL.

The V gene is TRBV27, the J gene TRBJ1-6; maybe TRBD1 (5 bases). Germline assignment: CDR1 MNHEY and CDR2 SMNVEV (reference sequence). Trimming shortened V by 6 bases and J by 11 bases, and 26 bases separated the two germline ends. The length of the CDR3 is 17 residues. The CDR3 nucleotides read TGTGCCAGCAGCCCCTTGGGGGGAAGGGGTACGGTTACACCCCTCCACTTT. This codes for CASSPLGGRGTVTPLHF.

The rearrangement joins TRBV27 to TRBJ1-4; 8 bases map to TRBD1. Germline trimming cut 5 bases from V and 3 bases from J; bases unmatched to any gene: 17. CDR3 size: 19 residues. Germline CDR1 is MNHEY and CDR2 is SMNVEV (reference sequence). CDR3 bases: TGTGCCAGCAGTAAACGGGACAGGATAGGTGGTGGAGCTAATGAAAAACTGTTTTTT. This translates into CASSKRDRIGGGANEKLFF.

The chain recombines TRBV29-1 with TRBJ2-3; TRBD2 aligns across 12 bases. Germline V lookup: CDR1 SQVTM, CDR2 ANQGSEA. V lost 3 bases to trimming and J lost 4 bases; unmatched junction nucleotides: 5. This CDR3 spans 15 amino acids. The CDR3, as DNA: TGCAGCGTTGAGCGAACTAGCGGGGGGTCAGATACGCAGTATTTT. It translates to CSVERTSGGSDTQYF.

The chain has TRBV6-2 or TRBV6-3 and TRBJ1-2; 8 bases fit TRBD1. Germline V CDR1 and CDR2: MNHEY, SVGEGT. CDR3 length equals 13 residues. V dropped 5 bases and J dropped 5; count of bases not matched to a gene: 4. CDR3 nucleotides: TGTGCCAGCAGTAGGACAGGGACTTATGGCTACACCTTC. This translates into CASSRTGTYGYTF.

The V call is TRBV11-2, the J call TRBJ1-2; no clear D gene. The CDR3 has 17 amino acids. Germline V gene lookup returns CDR1 SGHAT and CDR2 FQNNGV. V shed 2 bases and J shed 3 bases, with 19 bases lying between them. CDR3 in amino acids: CASSLFSQPRDYYGYTF. The CDR3 coding sequence is TGTGCCAGCAGCTTATTTTCCCAGCCGAGGGATTACTATGGCTACACCTTC.

The rearrangement links TRBV7-2 to TRBJ1-5, with D possibly TRBD1 on 6 matching bases. The CDR3 is made up of 16 amino acids. In germline, CDR1 is SGHTA, CDR2 FQGNSA. The germline V and J ends were trimmed by 2 bases and 3 bases, with 14 bases remaining between them. CDR3 protein: CASSLRRGGDNQPQHF. The CDR3 DNA reads TGTGCCAGCAGCTTACGTAGGGGGGGGGACAATCAGCCCCAGCATTTT. The full variable domain, with the rest looked up from reference TRBV7-2 and TRBJ1-5, is GAGVSQSPSNKVTEKGKDVELRCDPISGHTALYWYRQSLGQGLEFLIYFQGNSAPDKSGLPSDRFSAERTGGSVSTLTIQRTQQEDSAVYLCASSLRRGGDNQPQHFGDGTRLSIL.

The CDR3 reads CASTKGRTVNQPQHF. The DNA of the CDR3 is TGTGCCAGCACCAAAGGAAGGACAGTCAATCAGCCCCAGCATTTT. The chain has TRBV2 and TRBJ1-5; possibly TRBD1 for D (6 bases). Germline CDR1 reads SNHLY; CDR2 reads FYNNEI. This CDR3 comprises 15 residues. V was shortened by 7 bases and J by 3 bases, with 16 bases between the two germline ends. Combining the CDR3 with reference TRBV2 and TRBJ1-5 gives the whole variable domain EPEVTQTPSHQVTQMGQEVILRCVPISNHLYFYWYRQILGQKVEFLVSFYNNEISEKSEIFDDQFSVERPDGSNFTLKIRSTKLEDSAMYFCASTKGRTVNQPQHFGDGTRLSIL.

This clone was found a few times. The chain has TRBV30 and TRBJ1-6; tentatively, D is TRBD1 (5 bases). Trimming shortened V by 3 bases and J by 8 bases, and 11 bases separated the two germline ends. The CDR3 consists of 13 residues. Germline V gene data show CDR1 as GTSNPN and CDR2 as SVGIG (reference sequence). In DNA, the CDR3 is TGTGCCTGGAGGCCCGGGGGTGATTCACCCCTCCACTTT. Amino acid sequence: CAWRPGGDSPLHF.

The V gene is TRBV25-1, the J gene TRBJ1-1, with 12 bases lining up with TRBD1. This CDR3 is built from 13 residues. V gave up 4 bases and J gave up 11 bases; unmatched junction bases: 5. Looked up from germline, CDR1 is MGHDK and CDR2 is SYGVNS. The CDR3 nucleotides read TGTGCCAGCAGTGCCCGGGACAGGGGGCCTGCTTTCTTT. This sequence encodes CASSARDRGPAFF.

The genes are TRBV7-8 and TRBJ2-7; D is possibly TRBD2 (5 bases). V was pared by 2 bases and J by 2 bases, with 10 bases between. Germline-derived CDR1 and CDR2 are SGHVS and FQNEAQ. The CDR3 has 14 amino acids. CDR3 sequence reads: CASSLMDWTYEQYF. In nucleotides, the CDR3 is TGTGCCAGCAGCTTAATGGACTGGACCTACGAGCAGTACTTC.

The chain joins TRBV4-1 to TRBJ1-2; tentative D call: TRBD1 (6 bases). Germline V gives CDR1 MGHRA, CDR2 YSYEKL. V was trimmed by 3 bases and J by 4 bases, leaving 15 bases between them. CDR3 length: 15 amino acids. In nucleotides, the CDR3 is TGCGCCAGCAGCCAGCCCTCTGGGGGCGCCTATGGCTACACCTTC. Translating it yields CASSQPSGGAYGYTF.

The V call is TRBV6-5, the J call TRBJ2-7, with D perhaps TRBD2 (6 bases). The germline V gene encodes CDR1 MNHEY and CDR2 SVGAGI. The CDR3 consists of 15 residues. With 0 bases removed from V and 3 bases from J, the gap between germline ends came to 12 bases. The CDR3 sequence: CASSYSWRGNYEQYF. For the CDR3, the DNA is TGTGCCAGCAGTTACTCCTGGAGGGGAAACTACGAGCAGTACTTC.

This clone appeared once. The chain joins TRBV3-1 (or the pseudogene TRBV3-2) to TRBJ1-1; D is possibly TRBD1 (5 bases). With 3 bases removed from V and 4 bases from J, the gap between germline ends came to 12 bases. Per the germline V gene, CDR1 is LGHDT and CDR2 is YNNKEL (reference sequence). This CDR3 has 14 residues. CDR3 protein: CASSQLGGGTEAFF. Written as DNA, the CDR3 is TGTGCCAGCAGCCAGTTGGGGGGGGGCACTGAAGCTTTCTTT.

J is TRBJ2-1 and V is TRBV2; TRBD1 matches 7 bases. Trimming took 2 bases from V and 2 from J; bases not matched to a gene: 6. Germline loops: CDR1 SNHLY, CDR2 FYNNEI. This CDR3 is 16 amino acids long. CDR3 residues: CASSEIVGTAYNEQFF. The CDR3 DNA sequence: TGTGCCAGCAGTGAAATAGTGGGGACAGCCTACAATGAGCAGTTCTTC.

This clone was picked up one time. The rearrangement links TRBV6-6 to TRBJ2-2; no clear D. Trimming left V 2 bases short and J 5 bases short, with 15 bases between. The CDR3 runs 16 residues. Germline loops: CDR1 MNHNY, CDR2 SVGAGI (reference sequence). CDR3 bases: TGTGCCAGCAGTTACGATCGAGTTTATACGACCGGGGAGCTGTTTTTT. Encoded protein: CASSYDRVYTTGELFF.

The V gene is TRBV25-1, the J gene TRBJ1-5, with D unclear. Trimming stripped 2 bases from V and 6 bases from J, with 11 bases between. The CDR3 has 14 amino acids. The germline gives CDR1 MGHDK, CDR2 SYGVNS. CDR3 nucleotides: TGTGCCAGCAGTGAACCGGGGAGGGCTCAGCCCCAGCATTTT. Translating it yields CASSEPGRAQPQHF. The whole variable domain, filled in from reference TRBV25-1 and TRBJ1-5, reads EADIYQTPRYLVIGTGKKITLECSQTMGHDKMYWYQQDPGMELHLIHYSYGVNSTEKGDLSSESTVSRIRTEHFPLTLESARPSHTSQYLCASSEPGRAQPQHFGDGTRLSIL.

This clone was seen just once. The CDR3 coding sequence is TGTGCCAGCAGCTCTAGCGGGGGGGCGGGTTACAATGAGCAGTTCTTC. This translates into CASSSSGGAGYNEQFF. The gene calls are TRBV7-8 and TRBJ2-1; 12 nucleotides line up with TRBD2. The CDR3 is 16 amino acids. CDR1 SGHVS and CDR2 FQNEAQ come from the germline V gene. After removal of 4 bases from V and 4 bases from J, the junction contained 5 bases not matched to a gene.

This chain uses TRBV4-2 with TRBJ1-4; D unresolved. In germline, CDR1 is LGHNA, CDR2 YNFKEQ. The CDR3 has 13 amino acids. Deletions cut 0 bases from V and 4 bases from J, with 3 bases between. The CDR3 region is CASSQDSNEKLFF. The CDR3 region has the DNA TGTGCCAGCAGCCAAGACAGTAATGAAAAACTGTTTTTT.

The V gene is TRBV6-2 or TRBV6-3, the J gene TRBJ2-7, with D tentatively TRBD2 (5 bases). Trimming removed 7 bases at V and 0 bases at J, with 13 bases between. Germline-derived CDR1 and CDR2 are MNHEY and SVGEGT. This CDR3 contains 14 residues. This CDR3 reads CASIPGLASYEQYF. The DNA of the CDR3 is TGTGCCAGCATCCCTGGACTGGCCTCCTACGAGCAGTACTTC.

V usage is TRBV28 and J usage is TRBJ2-7, with 10 bases aligning to TRBD1. After removal of 4 bases from V and 3 bases from J, the junction contained 3 bases not matched to a gene. Germline V gene sequence: CDR1 MDHEN, CDR2 SYDVKM. The CDR3 totals 14 residues. CDR3 residues: CASSSGTGVYEQYF. CDR3 nucleotide sequence: TGTGCCAGCAGTTCCGGGACAGGGGTCTACGAGCAGTACTTC.

The rearrangement links TRBV5-5 to TRBJ2-3; 7 nucleotides agree with TRBD2. The germline V gene has CDR1 SGHKS and CDR2 YYEKEE (reference sequence). V was clipped by 0 bases and J by 5 bases; unmatched bases: 0. The CDR3 totals 13 residues. The CDR3 loop reads CASSLAGGDTQYF. CDR3 bases: TGTGCCAGCAGCTTGGCGGGAGGAGATACGCAGTATTTT.